This TCR beta chain was retrieved from a study of molecular identifiers for immune sequencing clone quantification. Study details: Four of five splits of RNA from roughly 18,000 or 92,000 naive CD8 cells were sequenced in replicates. Study-level results: Identical TCR molecules sharing a barcode could underestimate highly expanded clone sizes.

TCRdb re-analysed the PCR reads in MiXCR, keeping a single row per CDR3 protein. This sample has 460,000 or so distinct CDR3 sequences, with around 23% found just once. This CDR3 spans 13 amino acids. V shed 1 base and J shed 6 bases, with 11 bases lying between them. Germline CDR1 reads SGDLS; CDR2 reads YYNGEE. This clonotype was detected ten times or more. Antigen unknown. The TCR was taken from a human donor in good health. Some libraries in this study had Jurkat cell RNA spiked in. V gene TRBV9 combines with J gene TRBJ2-7; a weak D match, TRBD1 (5 bases). The source material was naive CD8+ T cells from blood, with Jurkat cell RNA spiked in. Subset given: FACS-sorted CD8+CD4-CCR7+CD45RA+ naive T cells. For the CDR3, the DNA is TGTGCCAGCAGCGTAAGTCAGGGTCTCGAGCAGTACTTC. Translation: CASSVSQGLEQYF.